The 28 T cell receptor beta chains below all came from one sample that was sequenced in a study of persistence of HIV-infected CD4 T cells. These receptors lack a known antigen. The immunoSEQ assay was version 4, run in survey mode. Data came from immunoSEQ multiplex PCR; TCRdb stores just in-frame clones and leaves some out. This sample has approximately 45,000 clones, with 88% found just once. This nonspecific control used anti-CD3/anti-CD28 bead stimulation of CD4+ T cells. Sorting selected CD4+ T cells upregulating both CD40 ligand and CD69. Sequencing used CD4+ T cells sorted from PBMCs after 18-hour stimulation, obtained from a patient who received antiretroviral therapy. All receptors derive from an adult woman with HIV who was CMV-seropositive.

The V gene is TRBV7-3, the J gene TRBJ2-1, with 12 nucleotides matching TRBD2. Germline-derived CDR1 and CDR2 are SGHTA and FQGTGA. V lost 5 bases to trimming and J lost 4 bases; unmatched junction nucleotides: 3. This CDR3 contains 15 residues. The CDR3 region has the DNA TGTGCCAGCAGCGGACTAGCGGGACCATACAATGAGCAGTTCTTC. Encoded protein: CASSGLAGPYNEQFF.

The J gene is TRBJ1-1, the V gene TRBV4-2; 7 bases map to TRBD1. The CDR3 sequence is 17 residues long. CDR1 and CDR2 from the germline V gene are LGHNA and YNFKEQ. V trimming: 4 bases; J trimming: 4 bases; junction bases outside the gene matches: 15. The CDR3 here is CASSLSLRQGGGTEAFF. The CDR3 DNA is TGTGCCAGCAGCCTCTCCCTCCGACAGGGCGGGGGCACTGAAGCTTTCTTT.

The chain joins TRBV10-1 to TRBJ1-5; D not resolved. This CDR3 has 14 residues. The germline V gene encodes CDR1 WNHNN and CDR2 SYGVQD (reference sequence). V gave up 3 bases and J gave up 5 bases, with 11 bases separating them. The CDR3 loop is CASSDSTSDQPQHF. CDR3 nucleotides: TGCGCCAGCAGTGATTCGACCTCCGATCAGCCCCAGCATTTT.

This clone was counted a single time. The chain has TRBV5-6 and TRBJ1-1, with 8 positions matching TRBD1. This CDR3 is built from 15 residues. With 0 bases clipped from V and 4 bases from J, the junction kept 5 bases outside the gene matches. Germline CDR1 is SGHDT and CDR2 is YYEEEE. The CDR3 loop reads CASSLAGGVSTEAFF. The CDR3 DNA follows: TGTGCCAGCAGCTTGGCAGGGGGCGTTTCCACTGAAGCTTTCTTT.

The chain employs TRBV18 and TRBJ2-5, with D perhaps TRBD1 (5 bases). This CDR3 has 13 amino acids. V lost 4 bases and J 4 bases, leaving 10 bases between the germline ends. Germline V gives CDR1 KGHSH, CDR2 LQKENI. This CDR3 reads CASSQGIGETQYF. CDR3 DNA sequence: TGTGCCAGCTCACAGGGGATAGGAGAGACCCAGTACTTC.

This chain connects TRBV29-1 to TRBJ1-1, with TRBD1 matching 7 bases. J was trimmed by 4 bases and V by 4 bases; bases with no gene match: 6. Germline-derived CDR1 and CDR2 are SQVTM and ANQGSEA. The CDR3 is 13 amino acids. The CDR3 region has the DNA TGCAGCGTTGGCAGGGGGGGTTTCACTGAAGCTTTCTTT. Translation gives CSVGRGGFTEAFF.

The V and J genes are TRBV6-5 and TRBJ1-1, with a tentative D call TRBD1 (6 bases). Trimming removed 7 bases from V and 1 base from J, with 10 bases in between. The germline gives CDR1 MNHEY, CDR2 SVGAGI. There are 13 residues in the CDR3. CDR3 in amino acids: CASTQGKNTEAFF. The CDR3 DNA reads as TGTGCCAGCACCCAGGGGAAGAACACTGAAGCTTTCTTT.

The gene calls are TRBV27 and TRBJ2-2; D is tentatively TRBD1 or TRBD2 (5 bases each). CDR1 and CDR2 from the germline V gene are MNHEY and SMNVEV (reference sequence). Trimming removed 3 bases at V and 1 base at J, with 15 bases between. This CDR3 region has 17 residues. The CDR3 coding sequence is TGTGCCAGCAGTTTCCACTCCGGGACGGTGAACACCGGGGAGCTGTTTTTT. This encodes CASSFHSGTVNTGELFF.

Here the CDR3 DNA reads TGTGCCAGCTCACCACCGACCTCCACAAACATTCAGTACTTC. The encoded protein is CASSPPTSTNIQYF. This chain uses TRBV18 with TRBJ2-4; the D is unclear. Germline assignment: CDR1 KGHSH and CDR2 LQKENI. V lost 0 bases and J 6 bases, leaving 9 bases between the germline ends. This CDR3 spans 14 amino acids.

This clone was recorded only once. DNA for the CDR3: TGTGCCAGCAGCCCCCGGGACAGGGTCAACTATGGCTACACCTTC. It is translated as CASSPRDRVNYGYTF. The gene calls are TRBV3-1 (or the pseudogene TRBV3-2) and TRBJ1-2; 9 nucleotides agree with TRBD1. Germline CDR1 is LGHDT and CDR2 is YNNKEL (reference sequence). The length of the CDR3 is 15 residues. V lost 4 bases and J lost 2; bases outside the gene matches: 5.

A note on this clone: Relative to the germline gene, one junction end is altered; a read error may explain this. The V call is TRBV6-1, the J call TRBJ1-5; TRBD1 matches 9 bases. This CDR3 has 16 residues. Germline CDR1 MNHNS, CDR2 SASEGT. CDR3 sequence (DNA): TGTGCCAGTAGTGGACAGGGGCCGGGAGTCAATCAGCCCCAGCATTTT. Encoded protein: CASSGQGPGVNQPQHF.

V is TRBV4-2 and J is TRBJ2-3; tentatively, D is TRBD2 (6 bases). Germline lookup yields CDR1 LGHNA and CDR2 YNFKEQ. This CDR3 contains 18 residues. V lost 0 bases and J lost 4, with 20 bases in between. The CDR3 nucleotides are TGTGCCAGCAGCCAAGATCCAAGGGGACCCGGAGGGGCAGATACGCAGTATTTT. Its translation: CASSQDPRGPGGADTQYF.

The chain joins TRBV11-2 to TRBJ1-1; TRBD1 might be the D (6 bases). This CDR3 region has 14 residues. Trimming shortened V by 1 base and J by 1 base, and 7 bases separated the two germline ends. The germline gives CDR1 SGHAT, CDR2 FQNNGV. CDR3 loop: CASSLARGNTEAFF. The CDR3 nucleotides read TGTGCCAGCAGCTTAGCCAGGGGGAACACTGAAGCTTTCTTT.

The rearrangement links TRBV6-2 or TRBV6-3 to TRBJ1-4; no definite D call. V shed 2 bases and J shed 5 bases, with 9 bases lying between them. The CDR3 runs 14 residues. Per the germline V gene, CDR1 is MNHEY and CDR2 is SVGEGT. The CDR3 DNA is TGTGCCAGCAGTTACGAGGGAGGGAATGAAAAACTGTTTTTT. Its protein is CASSYEGGNEKLFF.

The V and J genes are TRBV6-4 and TRBJ1-2; D is undetermined. V lost 4 bases and J lost 5, with 5 bases in between. Looked up from germline, CDR1 is MRHNA and CDR2 is SNTAGT. The CDR3 has 11 residues. The CDR3 nucleotides are TGTGCCAGCAGTGGGGGATATGGCTACACCTTC. Translated: CASSGGYGYTF.

The gene calls are TRBV3-1 (or the pseudogene TRBV3-2) and TRBJ1-2; 7 bases fit TRBD1. Germline CDR1 and CDR2: LGHDT and YNNKEL (reference sequence). CDR3 length equals 14 residues. The V and J ends lost 5 bases and 1 base, in that order; junction bases with no gene match: 4. The CDR3 nucleotides are TGTGCCAGCAGCGAGGGGGCCATTAACTATGGCTACACCTTC. This encodes CASSEGAINYGYTF.

The chain joins TRBV5-4 to TRBJ1-1, with D possibly matching TRBD1 (6 bases). The germline V gene encodes CDR1 SGHNT and CDR2 YYREEE (reference sequence). CDR3 length equals 14 residues. Trimming removed 2 bases from V and 7 bases from J, with 15 bases in between. CDR3 sequence (DNA): TGTGCCAGCAGCTTAGGGGGATCGTTTAGTGAAGCTTTCTTT. Translation gives CASSLGGSFSEAFF.

This chain uses TRBV20-1 with TRBJ2-1; 10 bases align to TRBD2. The J segment lost 2 bases and the V segment lost 3 bases, leaving 13 bases of the junction unmatched. The germline V gene has CDR1 DFQATT and CDR2 SNEGSKA (reference sequence). The CDR3 runs 18 residues. The CDR3 reads CSASPSGAGGLAYNEQFF. CDR3 nucleotides: TGCAGTGCTAGTCCCTCCGGAGCGGGGGGGCTAGCCTACAATGAGCAGTTCTTC.

The rearrangement uses TRBV6-5 and TRBJ1-2, with a tentative D call TRBD1 (5 bases). Germline CDR1 is MNHEY and CDR2 is SVGAGI. V was pared by 4 bases and J by 2 bases, with 11 bases between. The CDR3 has 14 residues. The CDR3 reads CASSSSYRNYGYTF. The CDR3 DNA is TGTGCCAGCAGTTCTTCCTACAGGAACTATGGCTACACCTTC.

The chain carries TRBV2 and TRBJ2-2; no clear D gene. V was clipped by 6 bases and J by 4 bases, with 9 bases between them. In germline, CDR1 is SNHLY, CDR2 FYNNEI. This CDR3 is built from 13 residues. The CDR3: CASSQEVTGELFF. DNA for the CDR3: TGTGCCAGCAGCCAGGAAGTCACCGGGGAGCTGTTTTTT.

The chain employs TRBV2 and TRBJ1-2; D call uncertain. The germline V and J ends were trimmed by 10 bases and 8 bases, with 17 bases remaining between them. The CDR3 spans 12 residues. From germline, CDR1 is SNHLY and CDR2 FYNNEI. The CDR3 DNA is TGTGCCATTAGAATCGGCAGGTCCGGCTACACCTTC. This codes for CAIRIGRSGYTF.

The chain has TRBV9 and TRBJ1-4; the D is unclear. Germline CDR1 reads SGDLS; CDR2 reads YYNGEE. This CDR3 comprises 14 residues. V gave up 0 bases and J gave up 4 bases, with 7 bases separating them. The CDR3, as DNA: TGTGCCAGCAGCGTAGCGGCAGTTAATGAAAAACTGTTTTTT. Its protein product is CASSVAAVNEKLFF.

This sequence joins TRBV19 and TRBJ2-3, with unresolved D. The V gene lost 5 bases and the J gene lost 2 bases, with 11 bases spanning the gap. This CDR3 contains 14 residues. The V gene's germline CDR1 is LNHDA and CDR2 SQIVND (reference sequence). This CDR3 is CASSPPRSTDTQYF. CDR3 coding DNA: TGTGCCAGTAGTCCGCCCAGGTCCACAGATACGCAGTATTTT.

This rearrangement joins TRBV6-5 to TRBJ2-7, with 7 bases that match TRBD2. The CDR3 totals 13 residues. CDR1 is MNHEY, CDR2 SVGAGI, per germline. V shed 3 bases and J 3 bases; nucleotides not matched to a gene: 2. The CDR3 DNA is TGTGCCAGCAGTTATGGGGGGGTCTACGAGCAGTACTTC. The encoded protein is CASSYGGVYEQYF.

This rearrangement joins TRBV14 to TRBJ1-4; D is uncertain. Looked up from germline, CDR1 is SGHDN and CDR2 is FVKESK. The V and J ends lost 1 base and 7 bases respectively, with 7 bases between them. This CDR3 comprises 13 residues. The CDR3 coding sequence is TGTGCCAGCAGCCAAGCGCCCGGTGAAAAACTGTTTTTT. It encodes CASSQAPGEKLFF. The full variable domain, completed using reference TRBV14 and TRBJ1-4, is EAGVTQFPSHSVIEKGQTVTLRCDPISGHDNLYWYRRVMGKEIKFLLHFVKESKQDESGMPNNRFLAERTGGTYSTLKVQPAELEDSGVYFCASSQAPGEKLFFGSGTQLSVL.

The V call is TRBV7-3, the J call TRBJ1-2, with D uncertain. The CDR3 contains 13 residues. V lost 2 bases and J lost 8, with 12 bases in between. Looked up from germline, CDR1 is SGHTA and CDR2 is FQGTGA. The CDR3 DNA is TGTGCCAGCAGCTTAGCCCCTTTGGGGGGCTACACCTTC. Translated, it gives CASSLAPLGGYTF. The complete variable domain, with remaining parts taken from reference TRBV7-3 and TRBJ1-2, reads GAGVSQTPSNKVTEKGKYVELRCDPISGHTALYWYRQSLGQGPEFLIYFQGTGAADDSGLPNDRFFAVRPEGSVSTLKIQRTERGDSAVYLCASSLAPLGGYTFGSGTRLTVV.

This clone was seen just once. The V and J genes are TRBV24-1 and TRBJ2-3; 10 bases fit TRBD2. CDR3 length: 17 residues. Germline CDR1 and CDR2: KGHDR and SFDVKD. J gave up 5 bases and V 3 bases, and 10 bases lay outside the gene matches. The CDR3 DNA follows: TGTGCCACCAGTGATCCCCTCCCTAGCGGGGGTATAGATACGCAGTATTTT. It translates to CATSDPLPSGGIDTQYF.

The rearrangement joins TRBV5-4 to TRBJ1-4; a weak D match, TRBD1 (5 bases). V gave up 8 bases and J gave up 5 bases, with 16 bases separating them. Germline V gene lookup returns CDR1 SGHNT and CDR2 YYREEE (reference sequence). The CDR3 extends over 14 amino acids. The CDR3 nucleotides read TGTGCCAGTTCTGCCGGGGGTAAAAATGAAAAACTGTTTTTT. Translation: CASSAGGKNEKLFF.